Below, 18 T cell receptor beta chains from the same sample are listed, as sequenced in a study of vaccination and CD4 T cells after COVID-19 (dated by TCRdb to between 2021 and 2022). Preparation of the library involved PCR. Sequencing used an Illumina iSeq 100. At the Johns Hopkins FTIC core, DNA from the cultured CD4+ T cells underwent TCR sequencing with the Oncomine TCR Beta short-read assay. TCRdb passed the public sequencing reads through fastp at Q25 and MiXCR, retaining productive beta sequences. Each entry merges the rows of one CDR3 protein and shows their most common DNA and genes. The table for this sample lists around 6,800 distinct CDR3 sequences; 74% of them were counted only once. The ten largest account for around 35% of the sample. The antigens for these receptors are not known. The treatment or condition label, read with the paper, signifies: approximately 11-day PBMC culture with coronavirus spike peptide pools or control peptides (ViraFEST assay).

The sample consisted of CD4+ T cells from blood, cultured in vitro. The source is a human donor who had recovered from COVID-19.

The CDR3 coding sequence is TGTGCCAGCAGCCGCAAGGGTGGGCAGCGGGGACCCTACGAGCAGTACTTC. Residues: CASSRKGGQRGPYEQYF. The chain couples TRBV5-4 to TRBJ2-7, with TRBD2 matching 7 bases. V shed 4 bases, J shed 2 bases, and the junction held 15 bases outside the gene matches. The CDR3 is 17 amino acids. The germline V gene encodes CDR1 SGHNT and CDR2 YYREEE (reference sequence). Full variable domain (remainder filled in from reference TRBV5-4 and TRBJ2-7): ETGVTQSPTHLIKTRGQQVTLRCSSQSGHNTVSWYQQALGQGPQFIFQYYREEENGRGNFPPRFSGLQFPNYSSELNVNALELDDSALYLCASSRKGGQRGPYEQYFGPGTRLTVT.

The chain combines TRBV6-1 with TRBJ2-7; 13 nucleotides line up with TRBD2. The CDR3 is 16 residues long. Germline CDR1 reads MNHNS; CDR2 reads SASEGT. The V and J ends lost 6 bases and 4 bases, in that order; junction bases with no gene match: 9. The CDR3 spells CASSRTSGGAPYEQYF. The CDR3 nucleotides read TGTGCCAGCAGCCGGACTAGCGGGGGAGCACCTTACGAGCAGTACTTC.

This chain links TRBV19 with TRBJ2-3, with D possibly matching TRBD2 (6 bases). The length of the CDR3 is 15 residues. V was shortened by 7 bases and J by 0 bases, with 14 bases between the two germline ends. Looked up from germline, CDR1 is LNHDA and CDR2 is SQIVND (reference sequence). CDR3 amino acids: CASTGLSGSTDTQYF. The CDR3 coding sequence is TGTGCCAGTACCGGGCTAAGCGGGAGCACAGATACGCAGTATTTT.

This clonotype was counted a few times. The genes are TRBV7-8 and TRBJ1-3, with D possibly being TRBD1 (5 bases). Per the germline V gene, CDR1 is SGHVS and CDR2 is FQNEAQ. This CDR3 has 14 residues. The V and J ends lost 4 bases and 1 base respectively, with 8 bases between them. The CDR3 loop is CASSSQGSGNTIYF. CDR3 bases: TGTGCCAGCAGCTCTCAGGGTTCTGGAAACACCATATATTTT.

The V call is TRBV27, the J call TRBJ1-5; D possibly corresponds to TRBD1 (5 bases). The length of the CDR3 is 18 residues. CDR1 and CDR2 from the germline V gene are MNHEY and SMNVEV (reference sequence). Between the trimmed V and J ends, which lost 2 bases and 0 bases, there was a span of 17 bases. The CDR3: CASSLRPPQDFSNQPQHF. The CDR3 bases are TGTGCCAGCAGTTTAAGGCCCCCACAGGACTTTAGCAATCAGCCCCAGCATTTT.

There are a few counts of this clonotype. The chain links TRBV20-1 to TRBJ1-5; TRBD1 matches 7 bases. Per germline, CDR1 DFQATT and CDR2 SNEGSKA (reference sequence). V gave up 3 bases and J gave up 1 base; unmatched junction bases: 0. The CDR3 sequence is 13 residues long. The CDR3 DNA is TGCAGTGCTAGGACAGGGAGCAATCAGCCCCAGCATTTT. Its protein product is CSARTGSNQPQHF.

This clonotype was picked up one time. The gene calls are TRBV5-1 and TRBJ2-1, with a weak D call TRBD1 (6 bases). Trimming shortened V by 0 bases and J by 1 base, and 11 bases separated the two germline ends. CDR3 length equals 16 residues. The germline V gene has CDR1 SGHRS and CDR2 YFSETQ. CDR3 loop: CASSLALQGSYNEQFF. DNA for the CDR3: TGCGCCAGCAGCTTGGCCTTACAGGGTTCCTACAATGAGCAGTTCTTC. The full variable domain, its missing parts supplied by reference TRBV5-1 and TRBJ2-1, is KAGVTQTPRYLIKTRGQQVTLSCSPISGHRSVSWYQQTPGQGLQFLFEYFSETQRNKGNFPGRFSGRQFSNSRSEMNVSTLELGDSALYLCASSLALQGSYNEQFFGPGTRLTVL.

DNA for the CDR3: TGTGCCAGCAGCTTAGCGGAGGCGGGACTGAGGGGAGAGACCCAGTACTTC. Translated: CASSLAEAGLRGETQYF. V usage is TRBV7-9 and J usage is TRBJ2-5; the D gene is possibly TRBD2 (6 bases). The V gene lost 0 bases and the J gene lost 4 bases, with 18 bases spanning the gap. The CDR3 is 17 residues long. The germline V gene encodes CDR1 SEHNR and CDR2 FQNEAQ (reference sequence).

This clonotype was detected once. CDR3 in DNA: TGTGCCAGCAGCTGGGGGACAGGGGGGAACACTGAAGCTTTCTTT. This encodes CASSWGTGGNTEAFF. This chain links TRBV11-3 with TRBJ1-1, with 11 bases aligning to TRBD1. The CDR3 runs to 15 residues. Germline CDR1 is SGHNT and CDR2 is YENEEA. V trimming: 4 bases; J trimming: 1 base; junction bases outside the gene matches: 2.

The chain joins TRBV20-1 to TRBJ2-1; D not resolved. Germline-derived CDR1 and CDR2 are DFQATT and SNEGSKA (reference sequence). The CDR3 is 11 amino acids. CDR3 sequence (DNA): TGCGGATGTTACAGCTACAATGAGCAGTTCTTC. Protein: CGCYSYNEQFF.

This chain uses TRBV20-1 with TRBJ2-5; D unclear. This CDR3 contains 14 residues. Germline CDR1 is DFQATT and CDR2 is SNEGSKA (reference sequence). V dropped 3 bases and J dropped 1 base, with 12 bases sitting between them. Written as DNA, the CDR3 is TGCAGTGCTAGGGCGATCGGAATCCAAGAGACCCAGTACTTC. It translates to CSARAIGIQETQYF.

This clonotype has just a few counts. The rearrangement links TRBV6-1 to TRBJ1-2; TRBD1 aligns across 10 bases. This CDR3 has 13 amino acids. Germline CDR1 is MNHNS and CDR2 is SASEGT. V was pared by 5 bases and J by 6 bases, with 3 bases of the junction left unmatched. This chain's CDR3 is CASSPGTGDGYTF. The CDR3 bases are TGTGCCAGCAGTCCTGGGACAGGGGATGGCTACACCTTC.

This chain links TRBV10-2 with TRBJ1-5; perhaps TRBD1 as D (6 bases). The CDR3 spans 13 residues. Trimming removed 10 bases from V and 1 base from J, with 11 bases in between. Germline assignment: CDR1 WSHSY and CDR2 SAAADI. As DNA, the CDR3 is TGCGCCACCCAGGACAGAAGCAATCAGCCCCAGCATTTT. Residues: CATQDRSNQPQHF.

Judged by abundance, this clonotype is large. V is TRBV7-8 and J is TRBJ1-5, with D uncertain. The CDR3 consists of 13 residues. V dropped 1 base and J dropped 3 bases, with 4 bases sitting between them. Germline values: CDR1 SGHVS, CDR2 FQNEAQ. CDR3 bases: TGTGCCAGCAGCTTAGGGGACAATCAGCCCCAGCATTTT. It codes for CASSLGDNQPQHF. Full variable domain (remainder filled in from reference TRBV7-8 and TRBJ1-5): GAGVSQSPRYKVAKRGQDVALRCDPISGHVSLFWYQQALGQGPEFLTYFQNEAQLDKSGLPSDRFFAERPEGSVSTLKIQRTQQEDSAVYLCASSLGDNQPQHFGDGTRLSIL.

This chain links TRBV27 with TRBJ1-3; D possibly corresponds to TRBD1 (6 bases). Deletions cut 4 bases from V and 3 bases from J, with 13 bases between. CDR1 is MNHEY and CDR2 is SMNVEV in the germline V gene (reference sequence). The length of the CDR3 is 15 residues. Here the CDR3 DNA reads TGTGCCAGCAGTTCCTTGGACAGACTTGGAAACACCATATATTTT. It yields the protein CASSSLDRLGNTIYF.

The rearrangement links TRBV12-3 or TRBV12-4 to TRBJ1-6; perhaps TRBD1 as D (5 bases). The germline V and J ends were trimmed by 6 bases and 5 bases, with 8 bases remaining between them. There are 13 residues in the CDR3. The CDR3 region has the DNA TGTGCCAGCAGGGGGGTACATAATTCACCCCTCCACTTT. It translates to CASRGVHNSPLHF.

This chain links TRBV9 with TRBJ1-2, with D possibly matching TRBD1 (5 bases). This CDR3 contains 12 residues. V dropped 4 bases and J dropped 5 bases, with 9 bases sitting between them. Per germline, CDR1 SGDLS and CDR2 YYNGEE. Written as DNA, the CDR3 is TGTGCCAGCAGCCGGGACGGATATGGCTACACCTTC. Translation: CASSRDGYGYTF.

This sequence joins TRBV20-1 and TRBJ1-1; tentative D call: TRBD1 (5 bases). Trimming pared 0 bases from V and 1 base from J, leaving 9 bases between. CDR1 is DFQATT, CDR2 SNEGSKA, per germline (reference sequence). CDR3 length equals 14 residues. The CDR3 sequence: CSAREGAGNTEAFF. In DNA form, the CDR3 reads TGCAGTGCTAGAGAAGGGGCCGGGAACACTGAAGCTTTCTTT.